This TCR beta chain comes out of a study of CD8+ T cells in alopecia areata. Study context: The percentage of affected scalp area served as the score of severity for treated patients.

General study results and limits: Administration of tofacitinib significantly diminished scalp clonality and expanded CD8+ clones within the top 100.

In the case of this clone: Antigen unknown.

After isolation, RNA underwent reverse transcription to generate cDNA as the sequencing template. Sequenced by immunoSEQ multiplex PCR; TCRdb stores in-frame clones only, minus some. The sample consists of roughly 200,000 clones, 50% to 65% of them appearing once. In germline, CDR1 is SEHNR, CDR2 FQNEAQ (reference sequence). With 5 bases clipped from V and 4 bases from J, the junction kept 2 bases outside the gene matches. There are 13 residues in the CDR3. The treatment denotes: oral pan-JAK inhibitor, 5-10 mg twice daily. The sample consisted of CD8+ T cells sorted from blood, taken at week 24, from a patient treated with tofacitinib. This TCR was sampled from a human donor with alopecia areata. The chain has TRBV7-9 and TRBJ1-1, with TRBD1 matching 9 bases. DNA of the CDR3: TGTGCCAGCAGCCCGGGACAGGGCACTGAAGCTTTCTTT. Translated, it gives CASSPGQGTEAFF.